This T cell receptor (beta chain) was recorded in a study of T cell changes during pregnancy in multiple sclerosis. TCRdb keeps only in-frame clones here, not all; method: immunoSEQ multiplex PCR. The top ten clones hold over 1.5% of a sample with over 100,000 clones, approximately 90% of them seen once. Germline V CDR1 and CDR2: SNHLY, FYNNEI. This CDR3 contains 13 residues. Trimming cost V 6 bases and J 7 bases; bases outside gene matches: 4. The sample consisted of peripheral blood, taken in the third trimester of pregnancy. The sequence was obtained from a female donor with multiple sclerosis, enrolled in a pregnancy study. The chain recombines TRBV2 with TRBJ2-7, with TRBD1 matching 12 bases. The CDR3: CASSGDRGQEQYF. CDR3 sequence (DNA): TGTGCCAGCAGCGGGGACAGGGGGCAAGAGCAGTACTTC. Full variable domain (rest looked up from reference TRBV2 and TRBJ2-7): EPEVTQTPSHQVTQMGQEVILRCVPISNHLYFYWYRQILGQKVEFLVSFYNNEISEKSEIFDDQFSVERPDGSNFTLKIRSTKLEDSAMYFCASSGDRGQEQYFGPGTRLTVT.